Listed below are T cell receptor beta chains from one sample, sequenced in a study of T cells in Graves' hyperthyroidism and ophthalmopathy. Using its own MiXCR run on the multiplex PCR reads, TCRdb lists one record per CDR3 protein. The sample yields about 640,000 distinct CDR3 sequences, under 25% seen once. Input material: blood. These receptors were taken from a man younger than 40 with Graves' ophthalmopathy. The CDR3 runs from the conserved cysteine through the conserved F or W. D genes are given only for firm matches. Some rows mark clone size as missing; the rest say once, few, many or name a class of expanded clone.

TRBV4-1,.,TRBJ2-5,.,TGCGCCAGCAGCCAATTAGGGCTACAGTACTTC,CASSQLGLQYF
TRBV14,.,TRBJ2-3,few,TGTGCCAGCAGCCAAGATGGTATGCGGTCCACAGATACGCAGTATTTT,CASSQDGMRSTDTQYF
TRBV28,TRBD1,TRBJ1-6,many,TGTGCCAGCAGTTCCACAGGGGATGGTTCACCCCTCCACTTT,CASSSTGDGSPLHF
TRBV6-2/TRBV6-3,.,TRBJ2-7,.,TGTGCCAGCAGTTACGCGGGAAATACCTACGAGCAGTACTTC,CASSYAGNTYEQYF
TRBV19,.,TRBJ2-2,few,TGTGCCAGTAGTATCGCCCGGGAGCGTAACACCGGGGAGCTGTTTTTT,CASSIARERNTGELFF
TRBV28,.,TRBJ1-5,many,TGTGCCAGCGGGTCGTTCGGGGTGCGCGTCGATCAGCCCCAGCATTTT,CASGSFGVRVDQPQHF
TRBV4-1,TRBD2,TRBJ2-1,.,TGCGCCAGCAGCCCCCCCAAGGCGGGGGTTGGTGAGCAGTTCTTC,CASSPPKAGVGEQFF
TRBV29-1,TRBD2,TRBJ2-1,.,TGCAGCGTTCAACTAGCGGGGATGTATGAGCAGTTCTTC,CSVQLAGMYEQFF
TRBV10-3,.,TRBJ2-7,few,TGTGCCATCAGTGCGGAGGCCTCTTTGAACGAGCAGTACTTC,CAISAEASLNEQYF
TRBV3-1,.,TRBJ2-3,.,TGTGCCAGCAGCCGTCAGGGGTCGGGAGATACGCAGTATTTT,CASSRQGSGDTQYF
TRBV6-1,.,TRBJ2-6,few,TGTGCCAGCAGTACCGGCCTTTCTGGGGCCAACGTCCTGACTTTC,CASSTGLSGANVLTF
TRBV9,.,TRBJ2-3,.,TGTGCCAGCAGCGTAGGTCGTAGTCAGGTCACAGATACGCAGTATTTT,CASSVGRSQVTDTQYF
TRBV10-3,TRBD2,TRBJ2-2,few,TGTGCCATCAGCGGACTAGCGGGAGGAGCCGGGGAGCTGTTTTTT,CAISGLAGGAGELFF
TRBV6-1,TRBD1,TRBJ2-7,.,TGTGCCAGCAGTGCCACCGGGACAGGCGCGGACGAGCAGTACTTC,CASSATGTGADEQYF
TRBV12-3/TRBV12-4,.,TRBJ1-5,many,TGTGCCAGCAGGCAGGGTGATCAGCCCCAGCATTTT,CASRQGDQPQHF
TRBV7-9,.,TRBJ2-3,few,TGTGCCAGTAATACCGGAACCCTTAGCACAGATACGCAGTATTTT,CASNTGTLSTDTQYF
TRBV28,TRBD1,TRBJ2-7,.,TGTGCCAGCAGAAGGACAGGGGGCGCGAGATACGAGCAGTACTTC,CASRRTGGARYEQYF
TRBV11-2,TRBD1,TRBJ2-7,.,TGTGCCAGCAGCGTGGGCTGGACAGGTCAGACCTACGAGCAGTACTTC,CASSVGWTGQTYEQYF
TRBV14,.,TRBJ2-2,.,TGTGCCAGCAGCCAAGATTGGCTTACCGACACCGGGGAGCTGTTTTTT,CASSQDWLTDTGELFF
TRBV19,.,TRBJ2-5,few,TGTGCCAGTAGTGCCCGGGACACCACCGGGGGGACCCAGTACTTC,CASSARDTTGGTQYF
TRBV20-1,.,TRBJ1-5,few,TGCAGTGCTAGTTCTGGGACGCATCGACAGCCCCAGCATTTT,CSASSGTHRQPQHF
TRBV28,.,TRBJ1-1,many,TGTGCCAGCAGTTTATTGGGGGGCGAATGGGCTGAAGCTTTCTTT,CASSLLGGEWAEAFF
TRBV2,.,TRBJ2-3,.,TGTGCCAGCAGTTTAGAGGCGGGGAGCACAGATACGCAGTATTTT,CASSLEAGSTDTQYF
TRBV29-1,.,TRBJ1-1,few,TGCAGCGTTGAGGCGTCACAGGGAAACCGGGCTTTCTTT,CSVEASQGNRAFF
TRBV6-1,.,TRBJ1-5,many,TGTGCCAGCAGCACTACCCGGGGGAGAAATCAGCCCCAGCATTTT,CASSTTRGRNQPQHF
TRBV20-1,.,TRBJ1-1,few,TGCAGTGCTAGTAAGGGGGGCATGAACACTGAAGCTTTCTTT,CSASKGGMNTEAFF
TRBV10-3,.,TRBJ1-2,.,TGTGCCATCAGTGACACAGGGAAGGGCAACTATGGCTACACCTTC,CAISDTGKGNYGYTF
TRBV9,.,TRBJ1-1,few,TGTGCCAGCAGCGTAGATGAGAACACTGAAGCTTTCTTT,CASSVDENTEAFF
TRBV28,.,TRBJ1-5,many,TGTGCCAGCAGTCCTTCCGGGTCGTACAATCAGCCCCAGCATTTT,CASSPSGSYNQPQHF
TRBV11-2,TRBD2,TRBJ2-1,many,TGTGCCAGCAGCTTAGAAGGGACTAGCGGGAGGCTTGAGCAGTTCTTC,CASSLEGTSGRLEQFF
TRBV12-3/TRBV12-4,.,TRBJ1-2,.,TGTGCCAGCAGTTTTGGAGAGTATGGCTACACCTTC,CASSFGEYGYTF
TRBV10-1,TRBD1,TRBJ2-6,.,TGCGCCAGCAAACCGGGACAGGCCATCTCTGGGGCCAACGTCCTGACTTTC,CASKPGQAISGANVLTF
TRBV20-1,.,TRBJ2-7,few,TGCAGTGCTAGAGATTTGGGCCTCCCGAGGAACGAGCAGTACTTC,CSARDLGLPRNEQYF
TRBV20-1,.,TRBJ2-2,many,TGCAGTGCTAGAGATCTTTCGCGTTACACCGGGGAGCTGTTTTTT,CSARDLSRYTGELFF
TRBV6-1,.,TRBJ2-1,.,TGTGCCAGCAGTGAAGCATTACAGGGATGGGAAAAGCAGTTCTTC,CASSEALQGWEKQFF
TRBV28,TRBD1,TRBJ2-7,.,TGTGCCAGCAGACTCGGACAGGTCAACTACGAGCAGTACTTC,CASRLGQVNYEQYF
TRBV24-1,TRBD2,TRBJ2-3,once,TGTGCCACCAGCTTCCCGGGACTAGGGACAGATACGCAGTATTTT,CATSFPGLGTDTQYF
TRBV28,.,TRBJ2-7,few,TGTGCCAGCAGTTTCATAGAAGGAACAGTCTCCTACGAGCAGTACTTC,CASSFIEGTVSYEQYF
TRBV19,.,TRBJ1-5,.,TGTGCCAGTACCCTGGGAACAAGCAATCAGCCCCAGCATTTT,CASTLGTSNQPQHF
TRBV9,.,TRBJ2-1,.,TGTGCCAGCAGCGTAGACCATGAGCAGTTCTTC,CASSVDHEQFF
TRBV11-2,TRBD2,TRBJ2-5,many,TGTGCCAGCAGCGTATTACTAGCGGACCAAGAGACCCAGTACTTC,CASSVLLADQETQYF
TRBV27,.,TRBJ2-1,many,TGTGCCAGCAGTTTCGTGGGACAATTTGAGCAGTTCTTC,CASSFVGQFEQFF
TRBV4-1,TRBD1,TRBJ1-2,few,TGCGCCAGCAGCCCCTCCCGGACAGGGAACTATGGCTACACCTTC,CASSPSRTGNYGYTF
TRBV12-3/TRBV12-4,TRBD2,TRBJ2-1,few,TGTGCCAGCAGAGGACTAGCGGGACCCTCCTACAATGAGCAGTTCTTC,CASRGLAGPSYNEQFF